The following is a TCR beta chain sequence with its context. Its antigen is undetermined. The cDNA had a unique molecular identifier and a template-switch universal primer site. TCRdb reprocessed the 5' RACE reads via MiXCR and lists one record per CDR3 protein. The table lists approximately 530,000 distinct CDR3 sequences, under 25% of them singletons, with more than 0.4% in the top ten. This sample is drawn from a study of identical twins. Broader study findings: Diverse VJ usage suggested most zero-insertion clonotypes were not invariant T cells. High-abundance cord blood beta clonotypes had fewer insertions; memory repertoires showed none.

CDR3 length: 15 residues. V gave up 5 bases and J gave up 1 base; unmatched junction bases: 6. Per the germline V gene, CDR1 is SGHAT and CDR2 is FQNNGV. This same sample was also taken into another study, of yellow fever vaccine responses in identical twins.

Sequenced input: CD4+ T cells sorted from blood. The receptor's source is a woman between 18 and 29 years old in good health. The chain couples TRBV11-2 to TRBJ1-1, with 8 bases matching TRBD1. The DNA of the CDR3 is TGTGCCAGCAGCCCTGACAGGGGACGGAACACTGAAGCTTTCTTT. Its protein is CASSPDRGRNTEAFF.